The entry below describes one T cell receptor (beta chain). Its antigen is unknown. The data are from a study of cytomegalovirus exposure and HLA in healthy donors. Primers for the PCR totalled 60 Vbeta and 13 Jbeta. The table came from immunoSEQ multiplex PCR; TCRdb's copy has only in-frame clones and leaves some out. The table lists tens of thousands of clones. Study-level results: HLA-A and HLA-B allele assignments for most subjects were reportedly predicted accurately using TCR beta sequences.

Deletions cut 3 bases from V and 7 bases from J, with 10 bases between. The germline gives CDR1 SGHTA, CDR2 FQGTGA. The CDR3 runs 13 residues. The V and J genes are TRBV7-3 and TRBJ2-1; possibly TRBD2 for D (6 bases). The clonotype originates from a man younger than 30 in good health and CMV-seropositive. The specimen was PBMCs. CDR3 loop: CASSFGTLNEQFF. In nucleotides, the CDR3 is TGTGCCAGCAGCTTCGGGACTTTAAATGAGCAGTTCTTC.